This T cell receptor beta chain is from a study of T cells in Graves' hyperthyroidism and ophthalmopathy. RNA transcripts provided the source from which TCR beta CDR3 regions were amplified. The study used the HTBI primer set for a first-round RT-PCR of the TCR CDR3. TCRdb reanalysed the multiplex PCR reads using MiXCR and keeps one entry per CDR3 protein. The repertoire holds hundreds of thousands of distinct CDR3 sequences, 15% to 17% seen once, with roughly 7.4% in the top ten. The definition of stable Graves' hyperthyroidism was no ophthalmopathy progression within 18 months. V lost 8 bases, J lost 5 bases, and 22 bases lay in between. This CDR3 is built from 15 residues. This clonotype was recorded at least ten times.

This clonotype was sampled from a woman between 18 and 29 years old with Graves' hyperthyroidism. The chain joins TRBV12-3 or TRBV12-4 to TRBJ2-7; D remains ambiguous. Source material: blood. This CDR3 is CASRRSGLWAHEQYF. The DNA of the CDR3 is TGTGCCAGCCGGCGATCTGGGCTTTGGGCCCACGAGCAGTACTTC.